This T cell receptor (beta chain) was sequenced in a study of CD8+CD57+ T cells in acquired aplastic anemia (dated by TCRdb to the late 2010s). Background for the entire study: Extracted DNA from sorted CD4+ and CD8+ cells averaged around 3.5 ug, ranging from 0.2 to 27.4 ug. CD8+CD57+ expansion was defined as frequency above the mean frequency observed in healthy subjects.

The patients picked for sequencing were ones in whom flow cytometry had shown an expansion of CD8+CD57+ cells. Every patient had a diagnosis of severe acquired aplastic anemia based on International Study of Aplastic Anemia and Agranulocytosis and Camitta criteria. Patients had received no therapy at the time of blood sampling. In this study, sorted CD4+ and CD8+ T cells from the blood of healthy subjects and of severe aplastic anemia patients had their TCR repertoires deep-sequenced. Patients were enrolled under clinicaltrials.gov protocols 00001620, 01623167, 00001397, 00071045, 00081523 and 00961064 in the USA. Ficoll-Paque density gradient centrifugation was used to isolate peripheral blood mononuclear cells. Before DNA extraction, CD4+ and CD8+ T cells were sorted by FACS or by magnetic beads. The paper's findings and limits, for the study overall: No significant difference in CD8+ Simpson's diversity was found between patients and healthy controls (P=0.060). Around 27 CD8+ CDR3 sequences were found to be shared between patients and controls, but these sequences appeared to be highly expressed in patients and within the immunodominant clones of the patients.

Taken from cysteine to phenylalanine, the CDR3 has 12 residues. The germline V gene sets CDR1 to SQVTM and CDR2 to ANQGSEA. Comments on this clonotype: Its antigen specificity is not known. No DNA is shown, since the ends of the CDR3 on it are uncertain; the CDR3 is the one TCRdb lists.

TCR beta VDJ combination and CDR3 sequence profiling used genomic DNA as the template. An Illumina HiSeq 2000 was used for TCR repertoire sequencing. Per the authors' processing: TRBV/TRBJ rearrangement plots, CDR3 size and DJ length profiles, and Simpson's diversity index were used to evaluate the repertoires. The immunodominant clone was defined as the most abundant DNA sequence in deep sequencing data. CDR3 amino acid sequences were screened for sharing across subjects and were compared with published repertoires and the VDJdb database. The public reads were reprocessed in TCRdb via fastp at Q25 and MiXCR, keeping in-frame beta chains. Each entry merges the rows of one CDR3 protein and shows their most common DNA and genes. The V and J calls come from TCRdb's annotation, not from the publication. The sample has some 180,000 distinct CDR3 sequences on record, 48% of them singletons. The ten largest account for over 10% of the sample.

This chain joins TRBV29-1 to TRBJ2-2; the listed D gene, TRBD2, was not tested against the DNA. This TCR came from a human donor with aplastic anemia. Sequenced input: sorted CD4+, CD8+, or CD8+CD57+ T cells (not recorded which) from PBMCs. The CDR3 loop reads CSVGGGTGELLF.